The source of this T cell receptor (beta chain) is a study of T-cell reconstitution after alpha-beta-depleted transplantation in children. Preparation of the TCRbeta library was carried out with unique molecular identifiers. TCRdb passed the PCR reads through MiXCR, listing each CDR3 protein once. Among about 980,000 distinct CDR3 sequences listed, less than 30% were seen once. Germline CDR1 MNHEY, CDR2 SVGEGT. The CDR3 consists of 13 residues. V was shortened by 4 bases and J by 4 bases, with 10 bases between the two germline ends. The clonotype comes from a boy under two years old who had a stem cell transplant for SCID, so the T cells may come from the graft donor. The chain carries TRBV6-2 or TRBV6-3 and TRBJ1-1; D remains ambiguous. Here the sequenced sample was PBMCs, mostly from graft donor cells, taken 360 days after TCRalphabeta/CD19-depleted stem cell transplant. The CDR3, as DNA: TGTGCCAGCAGTTTCCTAGGATTCACTGAAGCTTTCTTT. Residues: CASSFLGFTEAFF.